The clone carrying this TCR beta chain was recorded many times. Its antigen is still unknown. The sample belongs to a study of early T cells in non-severe SARS-CoV-2 infection. Overall study context: Chains from this unsorted whole-blood bulk RNA could not be paired. The study's findings and limits: The VDJdb matching leaned toward anti-spike CD8 responses and overlooked private and CD4 specificities.

Unique molecular identifiers were attached to individual cDNA molecules. TCRdb used MiXCR to reprocess the 5' RACE reads, holding one entry per CDR3 protein. The table lists more than 25,000 distinct CDR3 sequences, approximately 5.4% of them singletons, with 13% in the top ten. From germline, CDR1 is SGHRS and CDR2 YFSETQ. V trimming: 4 bases; J trimming: 4 bases; junction bases outside the gene matches: 11. The CDR3 spans 16 residues. V usage is TRBV5-1 and J usage is TRBJ2-5; 9 bases match TRBD1. The clonotype was recovered from an adult who was a healthcare worker with PCR-confirmed SARS-CoV-2 infection or an uninfected control (not recorded which). Input material: whole blood. CDR3 in amino acids: CASSPEKGQGGETQYF. The DNA for the CDR3 is TGCGCCAGCAGCCCAGAAAAGGGACAGGGCGGAGAGACCCAGTACTTC.